Each of the 4 T cell receptor beta chains below was sequenced from the same sample in a study of blood T cell repertoires in COVID-19. Clones were read by immunoSEQ multiplex PCR, and TCRdb kept only the in-frame ones, dropping some. The table records approximately 110,000 clones, less than 85% of them present only once. The material sequenced was peripheral blood. The receptors originated from a woman aged 55-70 years with acute or convalescent COVID-19.

The chain links TRBV25-1 to TRBJ1-5, with D tentatively TRBD1 (5 bases). This CDR3 comprises 13 residues. The germline CDR1 and CDR2 sequences are MGHDK and SYGVNS. V gave up 3 bases and J gave up 11 bases, with 14 bases separating them. CDR3 sequence reads: CASSDSRGGTQHF. The CDR3 DNA follows: TGTGCCAGCAGTGACTCCCGTGGGGGGACCCAGCATTTT. The whole variable domain, remainder taken from reference TRBV25-1 and TRBJ1-5, is EADIYQTPRYLVIGTGKKITLECSQTMGHDKMYWYQQDPGMELHLIHYSYGVNSTEKGDLSSESTVSRIRTEHFPLTLESARPSHTSQYLCASSDSRGGTQHFGDGTRLSIL.

The chain is built from TRBV6-5 and TRBJ1-3; D gene uncertain. The V end was cut by 0 bases, the J end by 0 bases, with 9 bases between. This CDR3 spans 16 amino acids. Germline V gives CDR1 MNHEY, CDR2 SVGAGI. The CDR3 reads CASSYSIVSSGNTIYF. The DNA of the CDR3 is TGTGCCAGCAGTTACTCGATAGTGAGCTCTGGAAACACCATATATTTT.

The table lists this clone with a count of one. The V and J genes are TRBV3-1 (or the pseudogene TRBV3-2) and TRBJ2-7, with D perhaps matching TRBD2 (5 bases). The V and J ends lost 4 bases and 6 bases respectively, with 13 bases between them. CDR1 and CDR2 from the germline V gene are LGHDT and YNNKEL (reference sequence). This CDR3 has 13 residues. The CDR3 loop is CASSLNGDGEQYF. The CDR3 region has the DNA TGTGCCAGCAGCCTAAACGGGGATGGCGAGCAGTACTTC.

The V gene is TRBV29-1, the J gene TRBJ1-3; 8 nucleotides align to TRBD1. Germline V gene data show CDR1 as SQVTM and CDR2 as ANQGSEA. V lost 7 bases and J lost 3; bases outside the gene matches: 8. CDR3 size: 14 residues. For the CDR3, the DNA is TGCAGCGCTTCGACAGGGGCGAATGGAAACACCATATATTTT. Translated: CSASTGANGNTIYF.